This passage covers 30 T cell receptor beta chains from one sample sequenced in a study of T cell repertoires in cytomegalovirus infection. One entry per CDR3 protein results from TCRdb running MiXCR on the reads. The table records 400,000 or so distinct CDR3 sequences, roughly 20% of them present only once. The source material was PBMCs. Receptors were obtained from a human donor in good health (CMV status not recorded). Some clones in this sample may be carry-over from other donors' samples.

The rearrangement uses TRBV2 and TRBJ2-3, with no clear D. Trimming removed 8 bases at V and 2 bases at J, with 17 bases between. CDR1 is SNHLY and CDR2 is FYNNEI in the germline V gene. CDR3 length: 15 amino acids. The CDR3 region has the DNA TGTGCCAGCCGGTTGGTTCCTCGATTCACAGATACGCAGTATTTT. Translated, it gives CASRLVPRFTDTQYF. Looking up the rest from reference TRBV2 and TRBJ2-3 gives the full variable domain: EPEVTQTPSHQVTQMGQEVILRCVPISNHLYFYWYRQILGQKVEFLVSFYNNEISEKSEIFDDQFSVERPDGSNFTLKIRSTKLEDSAMYFCASRLVPRFTDTQYFGPGTRLTVL.

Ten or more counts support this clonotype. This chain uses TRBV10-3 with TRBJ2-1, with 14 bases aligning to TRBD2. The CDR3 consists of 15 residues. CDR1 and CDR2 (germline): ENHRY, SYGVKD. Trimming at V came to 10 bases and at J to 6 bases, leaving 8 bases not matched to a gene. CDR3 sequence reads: CATLPGLAGGNEQFF. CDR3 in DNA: TGTGCCACGCTACCCGGACTAGCGGGAGGCAATGAGCAGTTCTTC.

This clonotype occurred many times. CDR3 residues: CASSLPEGAVYEQYF. DNA of the CDR3: TGTGCCAGCAGCCTTCCCGAGGGGGCGGTCTACGAGCAGTACTTC. The chain couples TRBV7-2 to TRBJ2-7; 7 nucleotides match TRBD1. This CDR3 contains 15 residues. The J segment lost 3 bases and the V segment lost 5 bases, leaving 10 bases of the junction unmatched. Germline values: CDR1 SGHTA, CDR2 FQGNSA. Drawing the rest from reference TRBV7-2 and TRBJ2-7, the complete variable domain is GAGVSQSPSNKVTEKGKDVELRCDPISGHTALYWYRQSLGQGLEFLIYFQGNSAPDKSGLPSDRFSAERTGGSVSTLTIQRTQQEDSAVYLCASSLPEGAVYEQYFGPGTRLTVT.

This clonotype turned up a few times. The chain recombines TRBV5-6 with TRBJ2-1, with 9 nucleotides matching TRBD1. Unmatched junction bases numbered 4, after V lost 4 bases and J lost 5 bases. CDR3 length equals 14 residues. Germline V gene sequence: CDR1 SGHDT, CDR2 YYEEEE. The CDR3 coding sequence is TGTGCCAGCAGCCTAACAGGGGGCAACAATGAGCAGTTCTTC. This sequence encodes CASSLTGGNNEQFF.

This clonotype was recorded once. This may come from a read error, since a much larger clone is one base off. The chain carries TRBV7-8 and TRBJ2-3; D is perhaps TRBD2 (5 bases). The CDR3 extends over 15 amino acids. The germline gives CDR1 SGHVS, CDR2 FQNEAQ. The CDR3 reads CASSSSGLSTDTRYF. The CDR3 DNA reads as TGTGCCAGCAGTTCCAGTGGACTCAGCACAGATACGCGGTATTTT.

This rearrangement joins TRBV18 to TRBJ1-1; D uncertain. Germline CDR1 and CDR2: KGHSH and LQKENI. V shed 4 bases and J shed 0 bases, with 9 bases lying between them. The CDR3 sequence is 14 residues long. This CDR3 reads CASSQRWVNTEAFF. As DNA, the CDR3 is TGTGCCAGCTCACAGCGATGGGTGAACACTGAAGCTTTCTTT.

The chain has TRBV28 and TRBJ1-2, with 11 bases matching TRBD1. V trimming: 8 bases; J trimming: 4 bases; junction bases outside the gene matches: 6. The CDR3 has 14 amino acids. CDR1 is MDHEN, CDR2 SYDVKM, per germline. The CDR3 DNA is TGTGCCAGCCGCAGGACAGGGGGCTCCTATGGCTACACCTTC. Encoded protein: CASRRTGGSYGYTF.

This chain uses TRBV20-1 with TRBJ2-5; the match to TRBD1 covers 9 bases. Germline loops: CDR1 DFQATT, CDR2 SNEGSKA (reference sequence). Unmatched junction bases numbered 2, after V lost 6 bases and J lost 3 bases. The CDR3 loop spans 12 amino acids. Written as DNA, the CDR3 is TGCAGTGCGCGGACAGGGGAAGAGACCCAGTACTTC. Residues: CSARTGEETQYF.

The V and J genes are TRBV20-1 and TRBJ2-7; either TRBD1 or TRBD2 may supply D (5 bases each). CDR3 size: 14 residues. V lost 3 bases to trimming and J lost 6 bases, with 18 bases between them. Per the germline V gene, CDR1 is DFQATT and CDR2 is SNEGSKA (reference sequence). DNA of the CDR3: TGCAGTGCTAGGGTAGGGACGATAGGAAGCGAGCAGTACTTC. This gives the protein CSARVGTIGSEQYF.

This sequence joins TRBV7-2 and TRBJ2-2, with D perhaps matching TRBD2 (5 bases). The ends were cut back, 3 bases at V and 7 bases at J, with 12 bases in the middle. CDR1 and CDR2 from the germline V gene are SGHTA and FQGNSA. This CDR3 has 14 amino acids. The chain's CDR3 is CASSFKRVGGELFF. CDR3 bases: TGTGCCAGCAGCTTCAAGAGGGTCGGCGGGGAGCTGTTTTTT.

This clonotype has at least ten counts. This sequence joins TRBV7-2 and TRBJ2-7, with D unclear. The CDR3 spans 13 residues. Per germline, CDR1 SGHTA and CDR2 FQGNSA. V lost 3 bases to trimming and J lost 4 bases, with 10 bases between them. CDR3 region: CASSLGLLYEQYF. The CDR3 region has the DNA TGTGCCAGCAGCTTGGGTCTACTTTACGAGCAGTACTTC.

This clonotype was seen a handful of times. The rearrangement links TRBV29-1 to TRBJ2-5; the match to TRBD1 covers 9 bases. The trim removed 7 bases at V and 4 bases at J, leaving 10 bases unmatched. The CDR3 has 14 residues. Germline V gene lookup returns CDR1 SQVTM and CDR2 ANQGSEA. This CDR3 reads CSGAGTGLPETQYF. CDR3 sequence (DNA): TGCAGCGGCGCCGGGACAGGGCTCCCAGAGACCCAGTACTTC.

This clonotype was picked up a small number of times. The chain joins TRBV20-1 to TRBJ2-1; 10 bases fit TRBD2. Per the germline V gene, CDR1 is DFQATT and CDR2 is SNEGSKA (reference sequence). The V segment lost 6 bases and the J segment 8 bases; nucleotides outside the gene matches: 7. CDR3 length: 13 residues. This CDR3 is CSAEREGQDEQFF. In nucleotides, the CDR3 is TGCAGTGCCGAGCGGGAGGGCCAGGATGAGCAGTTCTTC.

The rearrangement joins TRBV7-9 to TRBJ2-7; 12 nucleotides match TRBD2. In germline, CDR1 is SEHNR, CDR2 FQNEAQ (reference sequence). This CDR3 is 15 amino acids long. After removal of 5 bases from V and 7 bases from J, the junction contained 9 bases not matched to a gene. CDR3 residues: CASSPSASGRGEQYF. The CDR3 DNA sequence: TGTGCCAGCAGCCCCTCGGCTAGCGGGAGGGGTGAGCAGTACTTC. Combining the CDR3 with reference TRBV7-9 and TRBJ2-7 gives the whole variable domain DTGVSQNPRHKITKRGQNVTFRCDPISEHNRLYWYRQTLGQGPEFLTYFQNEAQLEKSRLLSDRFSAERPKGSFSTLEIQRTEQGDSAMYLCASSPSASGRGEQYFGPGTRLTVT.

CDR3 coding DNA: TGTGCCACAAGGTCTCTTAGCGGGAGCTCCTACAATGAGCAGTTCTTC. Translating it yields CATRSLSGSSYNEQFF. V and J are TRBV19 and TRBJ2-1; 9 nucleotides line up with TRBD2. The CDR3 is 16 amino acids. The V segment lost 10 bases and the J segment 0 bases; nucleotides outside the gene matches: 10. Per germline, CDR1 LNHDA and CDR2 SQIVND (reference sequence).

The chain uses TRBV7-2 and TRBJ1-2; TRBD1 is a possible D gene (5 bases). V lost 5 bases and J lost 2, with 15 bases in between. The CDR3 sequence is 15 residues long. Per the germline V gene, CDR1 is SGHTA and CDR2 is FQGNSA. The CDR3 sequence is CASSLVIGGNYGYTF. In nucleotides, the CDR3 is TGTGCCAGCAGCCTAGTTATTGGGGGGAACTATGGCTACACCTTC.

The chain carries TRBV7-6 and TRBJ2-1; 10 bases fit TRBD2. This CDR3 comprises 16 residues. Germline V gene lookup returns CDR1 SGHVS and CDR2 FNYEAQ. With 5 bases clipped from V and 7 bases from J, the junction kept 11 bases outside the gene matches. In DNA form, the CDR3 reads TGTGCCAGCAGCCCCAATCTAGCGGGAGTGGGAAATGAGCAGTTCTTC. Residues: CASSPNLAGVGNEQFF.

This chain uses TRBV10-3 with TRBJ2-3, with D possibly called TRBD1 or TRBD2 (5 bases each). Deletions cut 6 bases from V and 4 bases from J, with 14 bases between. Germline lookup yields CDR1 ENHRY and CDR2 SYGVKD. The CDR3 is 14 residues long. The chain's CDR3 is CAIRGTGSADTQYF. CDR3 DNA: TGTGCCATCAGGGGGACGGGGAGTGCAGATACGCAGTATTTT.

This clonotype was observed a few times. CDR3 nucleotide sequence: TGTGCCAGCAGCTCCGCGGGGGGCCTCAACACCGGGGAGCTGTTTTTT. Protein: CASSSAGGLNTGELFF. The rearrangement links TRBV7-9 to TRBJ2-2; TRBD2 agrees at 8 bases. The ends lost 4 bases at V and 2 bases at J; junction bases unmatched: 6. The CDR3 is 16 residues long. Germline V gene data show CDR1 as SEHNR and CDR2 as FQNEAQ (reference sequence). Supplemented by reference TRBV7-9 and TRBJ2-2, the full variable domain reads DTGVSQNPRHKITKRGQNVTFRCDPISEHNRLYWYRQTLGQGPEFLTYFQNEAQLEKSRLLSDRFSAERPKGSFSTLEIQRTEQGDSAMYLCASSSAGGLNTGELFFGEGSRLTVL.

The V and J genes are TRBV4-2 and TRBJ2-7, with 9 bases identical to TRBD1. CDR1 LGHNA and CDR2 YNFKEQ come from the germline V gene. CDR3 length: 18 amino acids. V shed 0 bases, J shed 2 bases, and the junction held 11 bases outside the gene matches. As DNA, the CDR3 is TGTGCCAGCAGCCAAGAACTGGAGACAGGGGGAAGCCCCTACGAGCAGTACTTC. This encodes CASSQELETGGSPYEQYF.

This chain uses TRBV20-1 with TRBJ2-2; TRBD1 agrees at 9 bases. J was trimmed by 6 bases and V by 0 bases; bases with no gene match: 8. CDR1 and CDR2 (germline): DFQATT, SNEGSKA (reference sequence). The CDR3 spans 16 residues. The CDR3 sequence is CSAREGTGQGAGELFF. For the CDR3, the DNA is TGCAGTGCTAGAGAGGGGACAGGGCAGGGGGCCGGGGAGCTGTTTTTT.

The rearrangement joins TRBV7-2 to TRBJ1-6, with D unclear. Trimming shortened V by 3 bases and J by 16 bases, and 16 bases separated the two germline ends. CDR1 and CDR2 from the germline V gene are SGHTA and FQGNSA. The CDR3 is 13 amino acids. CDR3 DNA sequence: TGTGCCAGCAGCTTGGACCGGGCCCTGCCTCTCCACTTT. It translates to CASSLDRALPLHF.

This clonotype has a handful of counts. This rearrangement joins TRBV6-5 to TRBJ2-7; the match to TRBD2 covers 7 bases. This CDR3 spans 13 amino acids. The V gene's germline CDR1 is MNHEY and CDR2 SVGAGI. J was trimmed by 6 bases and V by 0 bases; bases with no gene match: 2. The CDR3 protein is CASSYSAGLEQYF. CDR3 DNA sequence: TGTGCCAGCAGTTACTCAGCGGGGCTCGAGCAGTACTTC.

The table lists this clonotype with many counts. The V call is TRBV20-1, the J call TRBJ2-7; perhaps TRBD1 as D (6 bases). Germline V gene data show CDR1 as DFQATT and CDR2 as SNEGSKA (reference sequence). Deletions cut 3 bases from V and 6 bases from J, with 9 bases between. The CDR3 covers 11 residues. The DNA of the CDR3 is TGCAGTGCTAGGACCAGGGGCGAGCAGTACTTC. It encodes CSARTRGEQYF.

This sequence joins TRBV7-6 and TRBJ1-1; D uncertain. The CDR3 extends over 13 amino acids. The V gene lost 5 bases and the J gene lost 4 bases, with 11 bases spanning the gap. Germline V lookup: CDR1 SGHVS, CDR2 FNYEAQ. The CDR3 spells CASSPHGSTEAFF. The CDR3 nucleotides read TGTGCCAGCAGCCCACACGGCTCCACTGAAGCTTTCTTT.

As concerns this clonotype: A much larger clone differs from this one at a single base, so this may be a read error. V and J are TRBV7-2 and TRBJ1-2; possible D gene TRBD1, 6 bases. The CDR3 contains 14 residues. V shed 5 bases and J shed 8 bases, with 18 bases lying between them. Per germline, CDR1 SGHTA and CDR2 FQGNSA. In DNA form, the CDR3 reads TGTGCCAGCAGCCCGGGGGGGCATCTAAGAGGCTACACCTTC. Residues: CASSPGGHLRGYTF.

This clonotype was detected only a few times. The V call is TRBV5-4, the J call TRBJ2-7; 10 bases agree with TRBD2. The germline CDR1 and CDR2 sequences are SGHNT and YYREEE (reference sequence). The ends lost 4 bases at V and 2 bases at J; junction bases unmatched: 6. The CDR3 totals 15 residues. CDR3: CASSEGLAEAYEQYF. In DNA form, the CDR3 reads TGTGCCAGCAGCGAAGGACTAGCGGAGGCCTACGAGCAGTACTTC.

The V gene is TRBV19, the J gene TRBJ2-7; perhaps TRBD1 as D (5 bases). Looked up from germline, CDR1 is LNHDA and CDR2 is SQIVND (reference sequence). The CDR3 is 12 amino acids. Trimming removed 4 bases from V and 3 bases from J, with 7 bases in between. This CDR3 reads CASSKGRYEQYF. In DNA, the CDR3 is TGTGCCAGTAGTAAGGGGCGCTACGAGCAGTACTTC.

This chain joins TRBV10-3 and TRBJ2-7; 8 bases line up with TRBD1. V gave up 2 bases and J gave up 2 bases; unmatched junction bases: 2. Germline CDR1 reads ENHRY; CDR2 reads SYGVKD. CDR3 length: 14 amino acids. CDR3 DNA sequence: TGTGCCATCAGTGAGCGACAGGGGACCTACGAGCAGTACTTC. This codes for CAISERQGTYEQYF.

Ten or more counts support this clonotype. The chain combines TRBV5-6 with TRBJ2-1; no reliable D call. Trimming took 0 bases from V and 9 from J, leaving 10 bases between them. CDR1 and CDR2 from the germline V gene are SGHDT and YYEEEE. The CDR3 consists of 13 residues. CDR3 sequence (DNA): TGTGCCAGCAGCTTGGCCGAATTGGCTGAGCAGTTCTTC. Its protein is CASSLAELAEQFF.